This T cell receptor (beta chain) was recorded in a study of T cell changes during pregnancy in multiple sclerosis. Assay: immunoSEQ multiplex PCR; the TCRdb copy retains only in-frame clones and omits some. The data show fewer than 80,000 clones, approximately 92% seen once. The V and J ends lost 8 bases and 2 bases, in that order; junction bases with no gene match: 21. This CDR3 comprises 19 residues. This TCR came from a female donor in good health, enrolled as a control in a pregnancy study. The chain recombines TRBV23-1 with TRBJ1-3; 7 bases match TRBD1. TRBV23-1 has ORF status, its function being uncertain. The source material was peripheral blood, sampled in the third trimester of pregnancy. The CDR3 nucleotides are TGCGCCAGCCTCCGACATACTGCCCCAGAGACAGGGCCTGGAAACACCATATATTTT. It codes for CASLRHTAPETGPGNTIYF.